This record concerns one TCR beta chain sequence. What it binds is not known. TCR beta libraries were prepared from cDNA with unique molecular identifiers. TCRdb processed the PCR reads anew with MiXCR; each CDR3 protein has one entry. This sample yields roughly 600,000 distinct CDR3 sequences, of which roughly 45% are seen a single time; over 1.5% belongs to the top ten. The data belong to a study of post-analysis software for immune sequencing data. Study-level findings and limits: Compared with controls, patients showed significantly lower normalized Chao1 diversity.

The receptor was derived from a girl aged 5-17 years with multiple sclerosis. Input material: blood.

CDR3 sequence (DNA): TGTGCCAGCAGCTTCAGCGGGACAGGGCTTGGCTACACCTTC. This sequence encodes CASSFSGTGLGYTF. The chain carries TRBV12-3 or TRBV12-4 and TRBJ1-2; 9 bases align to TRBD1. The J segment lost 7 bases and the V segment lost 6 bases, leaving 9 bases of the junction unmatched. CDR3 length: 14 amino acids.